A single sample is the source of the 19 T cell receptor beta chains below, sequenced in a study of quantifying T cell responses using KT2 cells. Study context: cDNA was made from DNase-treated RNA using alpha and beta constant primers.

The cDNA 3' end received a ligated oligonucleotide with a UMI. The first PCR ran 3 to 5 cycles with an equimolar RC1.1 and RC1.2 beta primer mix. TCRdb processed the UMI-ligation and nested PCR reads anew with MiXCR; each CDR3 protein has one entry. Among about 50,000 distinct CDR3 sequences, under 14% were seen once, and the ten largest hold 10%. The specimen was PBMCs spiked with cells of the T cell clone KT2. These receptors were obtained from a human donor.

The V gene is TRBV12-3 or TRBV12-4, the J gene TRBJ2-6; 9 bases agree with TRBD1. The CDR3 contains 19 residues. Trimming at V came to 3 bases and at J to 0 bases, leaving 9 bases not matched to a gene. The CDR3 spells CASSLGGGQGISGANVLTF. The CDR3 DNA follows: TGTGCCAGCAGTTTGGGGGGGGGACAGGGAATCTCTGGGGCCAACGTCCTGACTTTC.

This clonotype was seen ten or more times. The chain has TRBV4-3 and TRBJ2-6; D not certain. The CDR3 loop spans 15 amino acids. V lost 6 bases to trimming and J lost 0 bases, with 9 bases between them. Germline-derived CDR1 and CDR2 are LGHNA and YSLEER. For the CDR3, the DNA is TGCGCCAGCAGTCTAGGATTCTCTGGGGCCAACGTCCTGACTTTC. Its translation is CASSLGFSGANVLTF.

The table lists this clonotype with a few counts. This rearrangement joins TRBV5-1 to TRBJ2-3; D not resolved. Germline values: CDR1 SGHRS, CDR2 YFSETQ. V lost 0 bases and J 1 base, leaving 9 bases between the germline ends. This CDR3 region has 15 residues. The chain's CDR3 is CASSLEARRTDTQYF. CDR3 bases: TGCGCCAGCAGCTTGGAGGCGCGCCGCACAGATACGCAGTATTTT. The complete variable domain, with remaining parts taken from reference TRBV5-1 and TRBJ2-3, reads KAGVTQTPRYLIKTRGQQVTLSCSPISGHRSVSWYQQTPGQGLQFLFEYFSETQRNKGNFPGRFSGRQFSNSRSEMNVSTLELGDSALYLCASSLEARRTDTQYFGPGTRLTVL.

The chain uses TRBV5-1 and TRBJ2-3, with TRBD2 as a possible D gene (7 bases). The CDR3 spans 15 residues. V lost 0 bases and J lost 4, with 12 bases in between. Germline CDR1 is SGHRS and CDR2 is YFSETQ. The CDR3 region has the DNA TGCGCCAGCAGCTTGGCCGGGGGGCTGGCAGATACGCAGTATTTT. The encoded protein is CASSLAGGLADTQYF.

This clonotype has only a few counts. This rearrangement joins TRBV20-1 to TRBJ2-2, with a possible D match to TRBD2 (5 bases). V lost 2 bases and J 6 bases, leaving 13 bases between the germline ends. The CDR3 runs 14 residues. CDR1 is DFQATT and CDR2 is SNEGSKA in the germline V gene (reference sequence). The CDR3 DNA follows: TGCAGTGCTAGACAATCGGAACTAGCCGGGGAGCTGTTTTTT. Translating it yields CSARQSELAGELFF.

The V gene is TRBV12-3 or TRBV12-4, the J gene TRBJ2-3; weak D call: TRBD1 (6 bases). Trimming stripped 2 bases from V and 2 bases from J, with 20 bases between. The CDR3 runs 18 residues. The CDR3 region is CASSLLGWPRGLTDTQYF. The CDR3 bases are TGTGCCAGCAGTTTATTAGGCTGGCCCAGGGGCCTCACAGATACGCAGTATTTT.

The CDR3 loop is CASSPLPGNEQYF. Here the CDR3 DNA reads TGTGCCAGCTCACCACTCCCGGGAAACGAGCAGTACTTC. The chain joins TRBV18 to TRBJ2-7; a weak D match, TRBD2 (5 bases). In germline, CDR1 is KGHSH, CDR2 LQKENI. V was pared by 1 base and J by 5 bases, with 9 bases between. The CDR3 consists of 13 residues.

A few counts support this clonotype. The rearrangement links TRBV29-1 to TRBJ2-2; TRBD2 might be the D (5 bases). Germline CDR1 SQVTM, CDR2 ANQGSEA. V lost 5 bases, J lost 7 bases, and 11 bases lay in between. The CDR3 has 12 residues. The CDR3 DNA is TGCAGCGTTTGGACGGGGAACGGGGAGCTGTTTTTT. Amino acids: CSVWTGNGELFF.

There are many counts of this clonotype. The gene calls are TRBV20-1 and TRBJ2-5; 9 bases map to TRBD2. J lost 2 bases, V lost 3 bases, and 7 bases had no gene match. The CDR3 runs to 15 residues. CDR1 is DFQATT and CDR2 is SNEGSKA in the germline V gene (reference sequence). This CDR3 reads CSASLPRGGQETQYF. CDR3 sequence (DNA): TGCAGTGCTAGTCTGCCGCGGGGGGGACAAGAGACCCAGTACTTC.

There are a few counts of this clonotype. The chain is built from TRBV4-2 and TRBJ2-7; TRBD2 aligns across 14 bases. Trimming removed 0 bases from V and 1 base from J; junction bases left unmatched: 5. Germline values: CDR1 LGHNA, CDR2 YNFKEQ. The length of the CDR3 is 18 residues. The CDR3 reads CASSQDRGLAGGSYEQYF. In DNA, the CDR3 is TGTGCCAGCAGCCAAGATAGAGGACTAGCGGGGGGATCCTACGAGCAGTACTTC.

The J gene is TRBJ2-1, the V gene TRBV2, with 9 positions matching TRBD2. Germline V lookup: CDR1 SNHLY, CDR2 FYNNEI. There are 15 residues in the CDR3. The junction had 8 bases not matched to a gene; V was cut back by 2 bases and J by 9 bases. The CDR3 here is CASSESRGGQGEQFF. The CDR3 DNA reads TGTGCCAGCAGTGAATCGCGGGGGGGCCAAGGTGAGCAGTTCTTC.

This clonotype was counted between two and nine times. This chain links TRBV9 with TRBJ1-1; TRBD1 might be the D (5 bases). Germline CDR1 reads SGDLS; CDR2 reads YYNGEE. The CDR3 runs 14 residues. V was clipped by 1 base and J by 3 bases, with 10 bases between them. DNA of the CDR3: TGTGCCAGCAGCGTAACAGGTTCCCACACTGAAGCTTTCTTT. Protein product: CASSVTGSHTEAFF.

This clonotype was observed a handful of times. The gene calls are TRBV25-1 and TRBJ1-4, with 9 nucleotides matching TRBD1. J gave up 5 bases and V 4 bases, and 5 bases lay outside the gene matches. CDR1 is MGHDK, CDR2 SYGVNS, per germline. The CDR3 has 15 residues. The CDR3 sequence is CASSGKTGGNEKLFF. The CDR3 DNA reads TGTGCCAGCAGTGGAAAGACAGGGGGGAATGAAAAACTGTTTTTT.

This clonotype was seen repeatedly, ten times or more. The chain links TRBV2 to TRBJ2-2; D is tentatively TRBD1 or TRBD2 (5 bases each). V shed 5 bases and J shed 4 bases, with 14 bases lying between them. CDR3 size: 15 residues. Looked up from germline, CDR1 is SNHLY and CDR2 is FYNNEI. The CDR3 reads CASSNPGTTTGELFF. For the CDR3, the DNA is TGTGCCAGCAGTAACCCCGGGACGACCACCGGGGAGCTGTTTTTT.

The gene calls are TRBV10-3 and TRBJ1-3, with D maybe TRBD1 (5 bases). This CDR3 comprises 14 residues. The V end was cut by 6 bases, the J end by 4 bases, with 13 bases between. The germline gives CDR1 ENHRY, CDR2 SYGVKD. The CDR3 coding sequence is TGTGCCATCAGCCTGACAGTGGGAGGAAACACCATATATTTT. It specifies CAISLTVGGNTIYF.

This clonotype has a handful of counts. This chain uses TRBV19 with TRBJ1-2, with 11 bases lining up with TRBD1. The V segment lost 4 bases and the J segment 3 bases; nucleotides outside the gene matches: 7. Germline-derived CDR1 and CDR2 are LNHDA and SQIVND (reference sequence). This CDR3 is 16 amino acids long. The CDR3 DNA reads TGTGCCAGTAGTAGCGGACAGGGGGCGAACGACTATGGCTACACCTTC. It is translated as CASSSGQGANDYGYTF.

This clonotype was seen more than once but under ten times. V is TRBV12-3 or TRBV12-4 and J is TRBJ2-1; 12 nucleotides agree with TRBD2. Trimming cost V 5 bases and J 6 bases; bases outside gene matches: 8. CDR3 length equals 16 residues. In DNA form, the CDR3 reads TGTGCCAGCAGTGGTCGCCTAGCGGGAGGGGTCAATGAGCAGTTCTTC. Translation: CASSGRLAGGVNEQFF.

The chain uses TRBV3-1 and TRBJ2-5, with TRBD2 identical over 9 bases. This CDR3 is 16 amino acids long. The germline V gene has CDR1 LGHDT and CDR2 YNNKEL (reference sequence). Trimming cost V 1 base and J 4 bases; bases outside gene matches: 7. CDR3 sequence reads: CASSQGSGGPVETQYF. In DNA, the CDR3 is TGTGCCAGCAGCCAAGGAAGCGGGGGGCCGGTAGAGACCCAGTACTTC.

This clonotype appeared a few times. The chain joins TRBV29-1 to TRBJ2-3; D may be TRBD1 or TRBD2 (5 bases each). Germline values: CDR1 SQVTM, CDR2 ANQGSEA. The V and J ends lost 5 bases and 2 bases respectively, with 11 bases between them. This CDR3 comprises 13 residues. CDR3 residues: CSVRGRVTDTQYF. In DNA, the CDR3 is TGCAGCGTTCGGGGACGGGTCACAGATACGCAGTATTTT.